Presented here are 9 T cell receptor beta chains from one specimen sequenced in a study of shared clonotypes between healthy human individuals. The method was immunoSEQ multiplex PCR; TCRdb's version includes in-frame clones alone and lacks a portion of them. The sample holds some 1,900,000 clones, about 95% seen once. Only CD45RO-negative cells positively selected for CCR7 counted as naive CD8 cells, so terminally differentiated effector memory CD45RA+ cells were excluded. The sample consisted of naive CD8+ T cells sorted from blood. The receptors were gathered from a man between 18 and 29 years old in good health.

J is TRBJ2-1 and V is TRBV25-1, with 10 bases identical to TRBD1. This CDR3 has 15 amino acids. V shed 5 bases and J 3 bases; nucleotides not matched to a gene: 4. Germline V gene lookup returns CDR1 MGHDK and CDR2 SYGVNS. The CDR3 DNA is TGTGCCAGCAGTACCGGGACAGGGGTCTACAATGAGCAGTTCTTC. Its translation is CASSTGTGVYNEQFF.

The chain carries TRBV5-5 and TRBJ2-7; unclear D gene. From germline, CDR1 is SGHKS and CDR2 YYEKEE (reference sequence). V dropped 0 bases and J dropped 3 bases, with 7 bases sitting between them. The CDR3 is made up of 13 amino acids. The CDR3, as DNA: TGTGCCAGCAGCTTGGTCCTGAGCTACGAGCAGTACTTC. Encoded protein: CASSLVLSYEQYF.

The V gene is TRBV6-4, the J gene TRBJ1-1; D might be TRBD1 (6 bases). Germline V gene sequence: CDR1 MRHNA, CDR2 SNTAGT. Trimming left V 2 bases short and J 5 bases short, with 15 bases between. There are 15 residues in the CDR3. DNA of the CDR3: TGTGCCAGCAGTGACACACGCCTAGGGGGAACTGAAGCTTTCTTT. It translates to CASSDTRLGGTEAFF.

The J gene is TRBJ1-1, the V gene TRBV4-3; the D is unclear. The CDR3 contains 13 residues. Germline CDR1 reads LGHNA; CDR2 reads YSLEER. V was clipped by 4 bases and J by 1 base, with 7 bases between them. This CDR3 is CASSPWGNTEAFF. CDR3 DNA: TGCGCCAGCAGCCCGTGGGGGAACACTGAAGCTTTCTTT.

In regard to this clone: Germline and junction disagree at one end, which may indicate a read error. The genes are TRBV13 and TRBJ2-3, with D uncertain. Germline-derived CDR1 and CDR2 are PRHDT and FYEKMQ (reference sequence). CDR3 size: 12 residues. The CDR3 protein is CASSLGYSLGDF. For the CDR3, the DNA is TGTGCCAGCAGCTTAGGATACAGCCTAGGTGATTTT.

This clone occurred many times. This rearrangement joins TRBV11-2 to TRBJ2-7, with 10 nucleotides matching TRBD2. After removal of 8 bases from V and 4 bases from J, the junction contained 11 bases not matched to a gene. Looked up from germline, CDR1 is SGHAT and CDR2 is FQNNGV. This CDR3 is built from 15 residues. The CDR3 coding sequence is TGTGCCAGCCGCGGCGGGCTAGCGGGAGTTTACGAGCAGTACTTC. As protein: CASRGGLAGVYEQYF.

This clone appeared a single time. The chain is built from TRBV4-2 and TRBJ2-5, with D unresolved. Trimming left V 0 bases short and J 4 bases short, with 15 bases between. CDR1 is LGHNA, CDR2 YNFKEQ, per germline. The CDR3 runs to 16 residues. CDR3 nucleotide sequence: TGTGCCAGCAGCCAAGAAGGAGCAGGCCTAAGAGAGACCCAGTACTTC. Residues: CASSQEGAGLRETQYF.

The rearrangement links TRBV27 to TRBJ2-2, with 9 bases aligning to TRBD1. Germline V lookup: CDR1 MNHEY, CDR2 SMNVEV (reference sequence). J was trimmed by 2 bases and V by 4 bases; bases with no gene match: 14. This CDR3 has 19 residues. DNA for the CDR3: TGTGCCAGCAGTTCGACTCACCCTCGGACAGGGGTTAACACCGGGGAGCTGTTTTTT. Protein sequence: CASSSTHPRTGVNTGELFF.

This chain joins TRBV6-1 and TRBJ1-1; unclear D gene. CDR1 and CDR2 (germline): MNHNS, SASEGT. CDR3 size: 13 residues. The V end lost 6 bases, the J end lost 4 bases, and 12 bases lay between the germline ends. The CDR3 sequence is CASRLGVLTEAFF. The CDR3 DNA follows: TGTGCCAGCAGGCTCGGGGTTCTCACTGAAGCTTTCTTT.